This entry lists 14 T cell receptor beta chains sequenced from one sample in a study of blood T cell repertoires in COVID-19. This table comes from immunoSEQ multiplex PCR, and its TCRdb copy is limited to in-frame clones, with some not included. The repertoire includes some 88,000 clones, 86% of them detected once, and 6.5% to 9% sits in the top ten. The sequenced material came from peripheral blood. These receptors were collected from a man between 60 and 75 years old with acute or convalescent COVID-19.

The chain links TRBV5-4 to TRBJ1-4, with 9 bases identical to TRBD1. The CDR3 is 15 residues long. Germline V gene sequence: CDR1 SGHNT, CDR2 YYREEE (reference sequence). The ends lost 4 bases at V and 7 bases at J; junction bases unmatched: 8. The CDR3 here is CASSTTGGAGEKLFF. In nucleotides, the CDR3 is TGTGCCAGCAGCACAACAGGGGGCGCGGGTGAAAAACTGTTTTTT.

The chain joins TRBV2 to TRBJ2-3, with 13 bases matching TRBD2. V shed 6 bases, J shed 9 bases, and the junction held 9 bases outside the gene matches. The CDR3 has 15 residues. Germline V gene data show CDR1 as SNHLY and CDR2 as FYNNEI. The CDR3 DNA follows: TGTGCCAGCAGGTCGGAAAGACTAGCGGGAGGCACGCAGTATTTT. Its translation: CASRSERLAGGTQYF.

This chain joins TRBV5-6 and TRBJ1-5; D is unresolved. Germline assignment: CDR1 SGHDT and CDR2 YYEEEE. There are 13 residues in the CDR3. Trimming left V 4 bases short and J 2 bases short, with 7 bases between. For the CDR3, the DNA is TGTGCCAGCAGCCCCCAGGGCAATCAGCCCCAGCATTTT. Protein product: CASSPQGNQPQHF.

V and J are TRBV6-2 or TRBV6-3 and TRBJ1-2, with unresolved D. Per the germline V gene, CDR1 is MNHEY and CDR2 is SVGEGT. V was clipped by 4 bases and J by 8 bases, with 11 bases between them. The CDR3 runs 12 residues. CDR3: CASSLYSRGYTF. CDR3 nucleotides: TGTGCCAGCAGTTTGTACAGTCGGGGCTACACCTTC.

This chain uses TRBV5-1 with TRBJ1-1; a possible D gene is TRBD1 (6 bases). CDR1 SGHRS and CDR2 YFSETQ come from the germline V gene. V lost 3 bases and J 4 bases, leaving 13 bases between the germline ends. The CDR3 is 14 amino acids. The CDR3 protein is CASSWGGGGTEAFF. In nucleotides, the CDR3 is TGCGCCAGCAGCTGGGGAGGGGGAGGCACTGAAGCTTTCTTT.

The V call is TRBV11-3, the J call TRBJ2-7, with no clear D. The germline gives CDR1 SGHNT, CDR2 YENEEA. V lost 1 base and J lost 3, with 7 bases in between. CDR3 length: 13 residues. CDR3 in amino acids: CASSLGYGYEQYF. Written as DNA, the CDR3 is TGTGCCAGCAGCTTAGGGTACGGCTACGAGCAGTACTTC.

The chain recombines TRBV9 with TRBJ2-2; D perhaps matches TRBD2 (5 bases). Germline CDR1 reads SGDLS; CDR2 reads YYNGEE. Trimming shortened V by 4 bases and J by 0 bases, and 13 bases separated the two germline ends. CDR3 length equals 16 residues. Written as DNA, the CDR3 is TGTGCCAGCAGCCTGAGTCGGGGTTCGAACACCGGGGAGCTGTTTTTT. Residues: CASSLSRGSNTGELFF.

This clone was detected once. This rearrangement joins TRBV7-9 to TRBJ1-1; perhaps TRBD1 as D (5 bases). The V gene lost 1 base and the J gene lost 3 bases, with 9 bases spanning the gap. This CDR3 comprises 14 residues. The germline V gene has CDR1 SEHNR and CDR2 FQNEAQ (reference sequence). In nucleotides, the CDR3 is TGTGCCAGCAGCTTAGATCGCAGGGACACTGAAGCTTTCTTT. This translates into CASSLDRRDTEAFF.

The CDR3 spells CASSLDGQAGKLFF. The CDR3 DNA is TGCGCCAGCAGCTTGGACGGACAGGCGGGAAAACTGTTTTTT. The chain couples TRBV5-1 to TRBJ1-4, with 7 bases that match TRBD1. V was pared by 0 bases and J by 10 bases, with 6 bases of the junction left unmatched. Germline lookup yields CDR1 SGHRS and CDR2 YFSETQ. The CDR3 is 14 amino acids.

This sequence joins TRBV27 and TRBJ1-1; tentative D call: TRBD1 (5 bases). CDR1 is MNHEY, CDR2 SMNVEV, per germline (reference sequence). There are 16 residues in the CDR3. The V gene lost 7 bases and the J gene lost 4 bases, with 22 bases spanning the gap. DNA for the CDR3: TGTGCCAGCACCGACGGACACCGAGCCTTGGGCACTGAAGCTTTCTTT. Residues: CASTDGHRALGTEAFF.

The chain joins TRBV2 to TRBJ2-5; 14 bases match TRBD2. Germline assignment: CDR1 SNHLY and CDR2 FYNNEI. This CDR3 has 17 amino acids. The junction had 4 bases not matched to a gene; V was cut back by 2 bases and J by 2 bases. As DNA, the CDR3 is TGTGCCAGCAGTGAACGCCGGACTAGCGGGGGGCAAGAGACCCAGTACTTC. This sequence encodes CASSERRTSGGQETQYF.

CDR3 amino acids: CASIPGFVNQPQHF. For the CDR3, the DNA is TGTGCCAGCATTCCGGGTTTTGTCAATCAGCCCCAGCATTTT. The genes are TRBV6-5 and TRBJ1-5, with D hard to call. Trimming cost V 7 bases and J 3 bases, with 13 bases left between them. The CDR3 consists of 14 residues. Germline lookup yields CDR1 MNHEY and CDR2 SVGAGI.

The chain employs TRBV6-1 and TRBJ1-2, with D tentatively TRBD1 (6 bases). V was clipped by 0 bases and J by 3 bases, with 11 bases between them. Germline CDR1 is MNHNS and CDR2 is SASEGT. This CDR3 contains 15 residues. This CDR3 reads CASSEALTGDYGYTF. For the CDR3, the DNA is TGTGCCAGCAGTGAAGCGCTGACAGGTGACTATGGCTACACCTTC.

The V call is TRBV6-5, the J call TRBJ1-2; no firm D call. This CDR3 region has 13 residues. From germline, CDR1 is MNHEY and CDR2 SVGAGI. V was shortened by 1 base and J by 3 bases, with 6 bases between the two germline ends. CDR3 residues: CASSYFGDYGYTF. CDR3 sequence (DNA): TGTGCCAGCAGTTACTTCGGGGACTATGGCTACACCTTC.